This TCR beta chain was captured in a study of cytomegalovirus exposure and HLA in healthy donors. In this sample, this clone turned up once. Its antigen is currently unknown. The PCR used 60 Vbeta and 13 Jbeta primers. The table came from immunoSEQ multiplex PCR; TCRdb's copy has only in-frame clones and leaves some out. The sample has about 94,000 clones, roughly 86% seen once. CDR1 is SGHAT, CDR2 FQNNGV, per germline. V gave up 3 bases and J gave up 7 bases; unmatched junction bases: 5. The CDR3 loop spans 14 amino acids. Study results and limitations: TCR beta chains numbering more than 150 were designated cytomegalovirus-associated.

This TCR was sampled from a human donor in good health. Sequencing was done on a sample of PBMCs. The V gene is TRBV11-2, the J gene TRBJ2-5; 10 nucleotides agree with TRBD1. Here the CDR3 reads CASSFKGQGGTQYF. In nucleotides, the CDR3 is TGTGCCAGCAGCTTTAAAGGACAGGGGGGGACCCAGTACTTC.